This is a list of T cell receptor beta chains from one sample in a study of CXCR3-negative and CXCR3-positive naive CD8 T cells. TCRdb reprocessed the 5' RACE reads, keeping one entry per CDR3 protein, no DNA. In all, the sample yields more than 100,000 distinct CDR3 sequences. Sequencing used naive CXCR3+ CD8+ T cells from blood. The source of these receptors is a human donor in good health. Some clones in this sample may be carry-over from other donors' samples. Each CDR3 is given with its conserved first and last residue. Fields, in order: CDR3 length, V gene, J gene, CDR3 protein.

>13|TRBV29-1|TRBJ2-7
CSVPGTGWYEQYF
>13|TRBV12-3/TRBV12-4|TRBJ2-7
CASSSGLSYEQYF
>16|TRBV27|TRBJ1-1
CASSLYAGTENTEAFF
>19|TRBV23-1|TRBJ2-1
CASSQYPGRGPLSYNEQFF
>14|TRBV15|TRBJ2-7
CATSREPDSYEQYF
>17|TRBV20-1|TRBJ2-1
CSAPPSALAGGRNEQFF
>13|TRBV13|TRBJ2-2
CASSSTPSGELFF
>17|TRBV11-2|TRBJ2-3
CASSVRGLADSTDTQYF
>15|TRBV7-8|TRBJ1-1
CASSSQPGGRTEAFF
>17|TRBV6-1|TRBJ2-7
CASSEDYRNRNRYEQYF
>16|TRBV7-9|TRBJ1-1
CAIATGGLEFDTEAFF
>13|TRBV7-7|TRBJ2-5
CASSPRGAETQYF
>13|TRBV20-1|TRBJ2-1
CSARTAVYNEQFF
>14|TRBV25-1|TRBJ2-7
CASSEEQGGGEQYF
>14|TRBV11-2|TRBJ2-5
CASSRPSPQETQYF
>12|TRBV7-9|TRBJ1-1
CASSLGSQGAFF
>14|TRBV5-5|TRBJ1-1
CASSFSRTNTEAFF
>14|TRBV6-5|TRBJ2-7
CASSAGTPSYEQYF
>16|TRBV28|TRBJ2-2
CASSVDPGLNTGELFF
>13|TRBV11-2|TRBJ1-5
CASSLDSNQPQHF
>19|TRBV4-2|TRBJ2-7
CASSQAGTSGRAVPYEQYF
>16|TRBV28|TRBJ1-3
CASSPWGIHSGNTIYF
>14|TRBV6-2/TRBV6-3|TRBJ2-1
CASSVAGGTNEQFF
>14|TRBV6-2/TRBV6-3|TRBJ2-3
CASSWVLEQDTQYF
>15|TRBV6-2/TRBV6-3|TRBJ2-3
CASSYVPGESDTQYF
>18|TRBV2|TRBJ2-3
CASSERGLAGGPLYTQYF